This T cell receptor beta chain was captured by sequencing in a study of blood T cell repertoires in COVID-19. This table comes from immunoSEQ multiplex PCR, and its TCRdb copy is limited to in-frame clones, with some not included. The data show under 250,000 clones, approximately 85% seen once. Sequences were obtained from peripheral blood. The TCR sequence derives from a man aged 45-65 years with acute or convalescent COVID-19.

This CDR3 reads CASSKGASYNSPLHF. The CDR3 region has the DNA TGCGCCAGCAGCAAAGGGGCATCCTATAATTCACCCCTCCACTTT. V usage is TRBV4-1 and J usage is TRBJ1-6; tentative D call: TRBD1 (5 bases). This CDR3 spans 15 amino acids. From germline, CDR1 is MGHRA and CDR2 YSYEKL. The V end lost 5 bases, the J end lost 1 base, and 9 bases lay between the germline ends.